A selection of T cell receptor beta chains follows, all from one sample in a study of OX40 agonist ivuxolimab in advanced cancers. The data were produced by immunoSEQ multiplex PCR, yet TCRdb's version contains in-frame clones alone and is incomplete. The sample consists of about 44,000 clones, about 90% of them appearing once. The starting material was CD4+ or CD8+ T cells sorted from blood, obtained in a trial of the OX40 agonist ivuxolimab. These receptors were taken from an adult with an advanced solid tumor such as melanoma, head and neck, liver or kidney cancer. Both conserved end residues are part of each CDR3. The D gene is left open where the match is weak. Rows may omit the clone size; those that give it use once, few, many or a size class.

d_gene: TRBD1; j_gene: TRBJ1-3; abundance: .; v_gene: TRBV11-2; CDR3nt: TGTGCCAGCAGCTCTCAGACAGGGGGAGATGGAAACACCATATATTTT; CDR3aa: CASSSQTGGDGNTIYF
d_gene: TRBD1; j_gene: TRBJ2-7; abundance: once; v_gene: TRBV7-9; CDR3nt: TGTGCCAGCAGCTCGGGACAGGGGGTGGGCCACGAGCAGTACTTC; CDR3aa: CASSSGQGVGHEQYF
d_gene: .; j_gene: TRBJ1-4; abundance: .; v_gene: TRBV13; CDR3nt: TGTGCCAGCAGCTTAGAACGAGCGGTTCGTGAAAAACTGTTTTTT; CDR3aa: CASSLERAVREKLFF
d_gene: .; j_gene: TRBJ2-1; abundance: .; v_gene: TRBV7-8; CDR3nt: TGTGCCAGCAGCCATCACAGGGACTACAATGAGCAGTTCTTC; CDR3aa: CASSHHRDYNEQFF
d_gene: .; j_gene: TRBJ1-1; abundance: .; v_gene: TRBV4-2; CDR3nt: TGTGCCAGCAGCCAAGAATACACTGAAGCTTTCTTT; CDR3aa: CASSQEYTEAFF
d_gene: .; j_gene: TRBJ2-5; abundance: .; v_gene: TRBV5-1; CDR3nt: TGCGCCAGCAGTTCAAGAGGAGATCTAGAGACCCAGTACTTC; CDR3aa: CASSSRGDLETQYF
d_gene: .; j_gene: TRBJ2-2; abundance: .; v_gene: TRBV5-5; CDR3nt: TGTGCCAGCAGCTTGGAGCCAGGCCCCACCGGGGAGCTGTTTTTT; CDR3aa: CASSLEPGPTGELFF
d_gene: .; j_gene: TRBJ2-1; abundance: .; v_gene: TRBV9; CDR3nt: TGTGCCAGCAGCGTAGGGGGGAGCGATGAGCAGTTCTTC; CDR3aa: CASSVGGSDEQFF
d_gene: .; j_gene: TRBJ2-7; abundance: few; v_gene: TRBV7-2; CDR3nt: TGTGCCAGCAGCTTAGTTCTAGTCTCCTACGAGCAGTACTTC; CDR3aa: CASSLVLVSYEQYF
d_gene: TRBD1; j_gene: TRBJ2-7; abundance: .; v_gene: TRBV4-3; CDR3nt: TGCGCCAGCAGCCAAGATGCGTCTACAGGGGCCTTCTACGAGCAGTACTTC; CDR3aa: CASSQDASTGAFYEQYF
d_gene: .; j_gene: TRBJ2-3; abundance: .; v_gene: TRBV18; CDR3nt: TGTGCCAGCTCACCGGGGGAACTATGGTTCGAAGATACGCAGTATTTT; CDR3aa: CASSPGELWFEDTQYF
d_gene: .; j_gene: TRBJ2-7; abundance: .; v_gene: TRBV14; CDR3nt: TGTGCCAGCAGCCAAGTCAGCAGCTCCTACGAGCAGTACTTC; CDR3aa: CASSQVSSSYEQYF
d_gene: TRBD1; j_gene: TRBJ2-3; abundance: .; v_gene: TRBV7-8; CDR3nt: TGTGCCAGCAGCTTAGAAAGGGGACAGGGGCCCGATACGCAGTATTTT; CDR3aa: CASSLERGQGPDTQYF
d_gene: .; j_gene: TRBJ2-5; abundance: .; v_gene: TRBV7-6; CDR3nt: TGTGCCAGCAGCTTAGTAGAGGACACCTGGTTGGCGGAGACCCAGTACTTC; CDR3aa: CASSLVEDTWLAETQYF
d_gene: .; j_gene: TRBJ1-1; abundance: .; v_gene: TRBV28; CDR3nt: TGTGCCAGCAGTTTTAAGAGTGAAGCTTTCTTT; CDR3aa: CASSFKSEAFF
d_gene: TRBD1; j_gene: TRBJ2-7; abundance: .; v_gene: TRBV7-2; CDR3nt: TGTGCCAGCAGCCCCGGACAGGGCTACGAGCAGTACTTC; CDR3aa: CASSPGQGYEQYF
d_gene: .; j_gene: TRBJ1-3; abundance: .; v_gene: TRBV14; CDR3nt: TGTGCCAGCAGCCAACCCGCGGGGCTGGGCTCTGGAAACACCATATATTTT; CDR3aa: CASSQPAGLGSGNTIYF
d_gene: TRBD1; j_gene: TRBJ2-7; abundance: .; v_gene: TRBV30; CDR3nt: TGTGCCTGGAACTTTATGGGACAGAGCCACGAGCAGTACTTC; CDR3aa: CAWNFMGQSHEQYF
d_gene: .; j_gene: TRBJ2-4; abundance: .; v_gene: TRBV7-9; CDR3nt: TGTGCCAGCAGCTTAGCTGGCAGGGAGCAAAACATTCAGTACTTC; CDR3aa: CASSLAGREQNIQYF
d_gene: .; j_gene: TRBJ2-3; abundance: once; v_gene: TRBV5-1; CDR3nt: TGCGCCAGCAGGGTAAGGATCTCTAGCACAGATACGCAGTATTTT; CDR3aa: CASRVRISSTDTQYF
d_gene: .; j_gene: TRBJ1-3; abundance: .; v_gene: TRBV7-9; CDR3nt: TGTGCCAGCAGATCTCCTGAGGAAAACACCATATATTTT; CDR3aa: CASRSPEENTIYF
d_gene: .; j_gene: TRBJ2-2; abundance: .; v_gene: TRBV19; CDR3nt: TGTGCCAGTAGTAAGGACATCGCGAACACCGGGGAGCTGTTTTTT; CDR3aa: CASSKDIANTGELFF
d_gene: .; j_gene: TRBJ2-1; abundance: .; v_gene: TRBV7-9; CDR3nt: TGTGCCAGCAGCGAGGACAACTACAATGAGCAGTTCTTC; CDR3aa: CASSEDNYNEQFF
d_gene: .; j_gene: TRBJ1-1; abundance: .; v_gene: TRBV2; CDR3nt: TGTGCCAGCAGTGAAGTTAGGCCTGAAGCTTTCTTT; CDR3aa: CASSEVRPEAFF
d_gene: TRBD2; j_gene: TRBJ2-1; abundance: .; v_gene: TRBV6-5; CDR3nt: TGTGCCAGCAGCAAGCGGGGGGGCCTCTACAATGAGCAGTTCTTC; CDR3aa: CASSKRGGLYNEQFF
d_gene: .; j_gene: TRBJ2-6; abundance: .; v_gene: TRBV25-1; CDR3nt: TGTGCCAGCAGTGAATTAGGCAAGTCTGGGGCCAACGTCCTGACTTTC; CDR3aa: CASSELGKSGANVLTF
d_gene: TRBD1; j_gene: TRBJ1-6; abundance: few; v_gene: TRBV2; CDR3nt: TGTGCCAGCAGCGAAGGACAGGGTAATTCACCCCTCCACTTT; CDR3aa: CASSEGQGNSPLHF
d_gene: .; j_gene: TRBJ2-7; abundance: .; v_gene: TRBV14; CDR3nt: TGTGCCAGCAGCCTCCGGGGCTCCTACGAGCAGTACTTC; CDR3aa: CASSLRGSYEQYF
d_gene: .; j_gene: TRBJ2-5; abundance: .; v_gene: TRBV30; CDR3nt: TGTGCCTGGAGTTATGGCCAAGAGACCCAGTACTTC; CDR3aa: CAWSYGQETQYF
d_gene: .; j_gene: TRBJ1-1; abundance: few; v_gene: TRBV13; CDR3nt: TGTGCCAGCAGCCTGTCGGGGGGCTCTAACACTGAAGCTTTCTTT; CDR3aa: CASSLSGGSNTEAFF
d_gene: TRBD2; j_gene: TRBJ2-7; abundance: .; v_gene: TRBV13; CDR3nt: TGTGCCAGCAGCTTAGAAGGAGGCGGGGGGGTGGAAGAGCAGTACTTC; CDR3aa: CASSLEGGGGVEEQYF
d_gene: .; j_gene: TRBJ1-5; abundance: .; v_gene: TRBV27; CDR3nt: TGTGCCAGCAGCAAAGTGGGGGGGGACCCGAGGGGCAATCAGCCCCAGCATTTT; CDR3aa: CASSKVGGDPRGNQPQHF
d_gene: TRBD1; j_gene: TRBJ1-4; abundance: .; v_gene: TRBV9; CDR3nt: TGTGCCAGCAGCGTAGCGAGGGACAGGGGTGAAAAACTGTTTTTT; CDR3aa: CASSVARDRGEKLFF